These 10 T cell receptor beta chains were all obtained from the same sample, sequenced in a study of blood T cell repertoires in COVID-19 (dated by TCRdb to about 2020). The protocol used for the library was the immunoSEQ multiplex PCR assay. The table comes from immuneACCESS by way of TCRdb, which keeps in-frame sequences with V and J called. Part of the clones is missing from these tables; in studies checked, under half for an unresolved V gene and the rest for unknown reasons. For this sample there are about 83,000 clones; around 88% appear just once. Jointly, the top ten make up 5.4% of the sample. Sequencing was carried out using peripheral blood. The origin of the receptors is a man in his 60s with acute or convalescent COVID-19.

The V and J genes are TRBV7-3 and TRBJ2-2, with TRBD1 matching over 7 bases. The CDR3 has 13 residues. The trim removed 5 bases at V and 7 bases at J, leaving 4 bases unmatched. Germline-derived CDR1 and CDR2 are SGHTA and FQGTGA. CDR3 loop: CASSPGTVGELFF. The DNA for the CDR3 is TGTGCCAGCAGCCCAGGGACAGTCGGGGAGCTGTTTTTT.

The V gene is TRBV5-1, the J gene TRBJ2-1; 9 nucleotides align to TRBD2. CDR1 and CDR2 from the germline V gene are SGHRS and YFSETQ. CDR3 size: 15 residues. Trimming took 0 bases from V and 8 from J; bases not matched to a gene: 6. This CDR3 reads CASSLVGGGAYEQFF. CDR3 nucleotide sequence: TGCGCCAGCAGCTTGGTTGGCGGGGGGGCCTATGAGCAGTTCTTC.

This clone appeared a few times. This chain connects TRBV29-1 to TRBJ1-3, with 8 bases aligning to TRBD1. The germline CDR1 and CDR2 sequences are SQVTM and ANQGSEA. The CDR3 spans 15 residues. The J segment lost 5 bases and the V segment lost 2 bases, leaving 8 bases of the junction unmatched. The CDR3 loop reads CSVESPGGTRNTIYF. CDR3 nucleotides: TGCAGCGTTGAAAGTCCAGGGGGCACGAGAAACACCATATATTTT. Full variable domain (missing parts from reference TRBV29-1 and TRBJ1-3): SAVISQKPSRDICQRGTSLTIQCQVDSQVTMMFWYRQQPGQSLTLIATANQGSEATYESGFVIDKFPISRPNLTFSTLTVSNMSPEDSSIYLCSVESPGGTRNTIYFGEGSWLTVV.

The V and J genes are TRBV12-5 and TRBJ1-2; no definite D call. CDR1 LGHNT and CDR2 FRNRAP come from the germline V gene. CDR3 length: 14 amino acids. V shed 3 bases and J shed 0 bases, with 8 bases lying between them. CDR3 sequence: CASGFGEANYGYTF. CDR3 coding DNA: TGTGCTAGTGGTTTCGGGGAAGCTAACTATGGCTACACCTTC.

The chain combines TRBV27 with TRBJ2-1; TRBD2 matches at 9 bases. The V and J ends lost 4 bases and 2 bases, in that order; junction bases with no gene match: 6. Germline V gene lookup returns CDR1 MNHEY and CDR2 SMNVEV (reference sequence). The CDR3 is 16 amino acids. The CDR3 region is CASSSLAGATYNEQFF. For the CDR3, the DNA is TGTGCCAGCAGTTCATTAGCGGGGGCCACCTACAATGAGCAGTTCTTC.

By proportion, this clone is medium-sized (0.01 to 0.1%). The V call is TRBV18, the J call TRBJ1-4; D might be TRBD1 (6 bases). The V end lost 3 bases, the J end lost 7 bases, and 18 bases lay between the germline ends. The V gene's germline CDR1 is KGHSH and CDR2 LQKENI. The CDR3 loop spans 16 amino acids. Written as DNA, the CDR3 is TGTGCCAGCTCACCCCAATCGGGGCAGGGGTTTGAAAAACTGTTTTTT. This sequence encodes CASSPQSGQGFEKLFF.

The gene calls are TRBV6-2 or TRBV6-3 and TRBJ1-5, with 7 bases lining up with TRBD1. The V gene end was trimmed by 6 bases and the J gene end by 0 bases; junction bases not matched to a gene: 8. This CDR3 is 16 amino acids long. CDR1 and CDR2 (germline): MNHEY, SVGEGT. The CDR3 sequence is CASSPGQLISNQPQHF. CDR3 sequence (DNA): TGTGCCAGCAGCCCGGGACAGCTCATTAGCAATCAGCCCCAGCATTTT.

The chain employs TRBV6-2 or TRBV6-3 and TRBJ1-1; 7 bases match TRBD1. Looked up from germline, CDR1 is MNHEY and CDR2 is SVGEGT. V was pared by 6 bases and J by 4 bases, with 11 bases of the junction left unmatched. This CDR3 spans 15 amino acids. Here the CDR3 DNA reads TGTGCCAGCAGCCATCTCGGGGCAGGGGGCACTGAAGCTTTCTTT. This translates into CASSHLGAGGTEAFF.

The chain uses TRBV24-1 and TRBJ1-5; D call uncertain. CDR1 is KGHDR, CDR2 SFDVKD, per germline. CDR3 length: 12 residues. Trimming cost V 6 bases and J 7 bases, with 9 bases left between them. The CDR3 is CATSSSGQPQHF. The CDR3 nucleotides read TGTGCCACCAGTAGTTCGGGACAGCCCCAGCATTTT.

V is TRBV25-1 and J is TRBJ1-6; no clear D. The V gene's germline CDR1 is MGHDK and CDR2 SYGVNS. V lost 4 bases and J lost 8, with 12 bases in between. The length of the CDR3 is 14 residues. The CDR3 DNA follows: TGTGCCAGCAGTGTCGGAGGTAGGCATTCACCCCTCCACTTT. Amino acids: CASSVGGRHSPLHF.